This passage covers 14 T cell receptor beta chains from one sample sequenced in a study of shared clonotypes between healthy human individuals. Repertoires were generated with immunoSEQ multiplex PCR, while TCRdb's copy carries only in-frame clones and drops some. The sample includes about 1.5 million clones, about 98% of them seen just once. Input material: naive CD4+ T cells sorted from blood. Subset defined: CD45RA+ positively selected. All receptors come from a man aged 25-45 years in good health.

The chain combines TRBV9 with TRBJ1-5, with D perhaps TRBD1 (5 bases). V was clipped by 0 bases and J by 6 bases, with 10 bases between them. CDR3 length: 14 residues. CDR1 is SGDLS and CDR2 is YYNGEE in the germline V gene. The DNA for the CDR3 is TGTGCCAGCAGCGTAGCAGGGTACGGTCAGCCCCAGCATTTT. It specifies CASSVAGYGQPQHF.

The V call is TRBV7-2, the J call TRBJ2-3; D gene uncertain. The germline V gene encodes CDR1 SGHTA and CDR2 FQGNSA. V dropped 6 bases and J dropped 4 bases, with 17 bases sitting between them. The CDR3 is 15 residues long. The CDR3: CASRSHLNSPDTQYF. The CDR3 DNA is TGTGCCAGCAGATCACACCTAAACAGTCCAGATACGCAGTATTTT.

The chain links TRBV19 to TRBJ2-1, with 9 positions matching TRBD2. The CDR3 has 20 residues. Germline CDR1 reads LNHDA; CDR2 reads SQIVND (reference sequence). V lost 6 bases and J lost 4; bases outside the gene matches: 22. The CDR3 loop reads CASRLRSGVGLAGLYNEQFF. The CDR3 DNA reads as TGTGCCAGTAGACTAAGGTCGGGTGTTGGGCTAGCGGGACTATACAATGAGCAGTTCTTC.

A single count supports this clone. The chain combines TRBV7-9 with TRBJ2-7; 11 positions match TRBD1. Germline V lookup: CDR1 SEHNR, CDR2 FQNEAQ (reference sequence). The CDR3 contains 16 residues. Losses at the gene ends were 5 bases for V and 3 bases for J; bases not matched to a gene: 9. CDR3 sequence (DNA): TGTGCCAGCAGCGACAAGGGACAGGGGGTAGTCTACGAGCAGTACTTC. It yields the protein CASSDKGQGVVYEQYF.

This sequence joins TRBV28 and TRBJ1-1, with 11 bases matching TRBD1. With 8 bases clipped from V and 5 bases from J, the junction kept 10 bases outside the gene matches. From germline, CDR1 is MDHEN and CDR2 SYDVKM. The CDR3 runs to 15 residues. The CDR3 loop is CASSRGTGGSTEAFF. CDR3 coding DNA: TGTGCCAGCTCTAGGGGGACAGGGGGTAGTACTGAAGCTTTCTTT.

With regard to this clone: Other nucleotide sequences from this sample produce the same CDR3. The chain is built from TRBV7-9 and TRBJ2-5; D remains unclear. The germline V and J ends were trimmed by 4 bases and 4 bases, with 4 bases remaining between them. Germline V gives CDR1 SEHNR, CDR2 FQNEAQ (reference sequence). This CDR3 has 11 residues. CDR3 bases: TGTGCCAGCAGCTCGGCAGAGACCCAGTACTTC. Its translation is CASSSAETQYF. The full variable domain, its missing parts supplied by reference TRBV7-9 and TRBJ2-5, is DTGVSQNPRHKITKRGQNVTFRCDPISEHNRLYWYRQTLGQGPEFLTYFQNEAQLEKSRLLSDRFSAERPKGSFSTLEIQRTEQGDSAMYLCASSSAETQYFGPGTRLLVL.

The chain is built from TRBV6-1 and TRBJ2-1, with D maybe TRBD1 (5 bases). The germline CDR1 and CDR2 sequences are MNHNS and SASEGT. The CDR3 extends over 17 amino acids. The V end was cut by 3 bases, the J end by 3 bases, with 18 bases between. The DNA for the CDR3 is TGTGCCAGCAGTGATTCGACAGTCTTAGAGCACTACAATGAGCAGTTCTTC. This gives the protein CASSDSTVLEHYNEQFF.

The chain recombines TRBV5-1 with TRBJ2-7; 8 bases match TRBD1. V shed 5 bases, J shed 6 bases, and the junction held 19 bases outside the gene matches. This CDR3 is 17 amino acids long. In germline, CDR1 is SGHRS, CDR2 YFSETQ. CDR3 residues: CASSLSRSRGLYIEQYF. The CDR3 region has the DNA TGCGCCAGCAGTTTGTCCCGTAGCAGGGGGCTTTATATCGAGCAGTACTTC.

The V and J genes are TRBV7-8 and TRBJ1-5; possible D gene TRBD1, 6 bases. In germline, CDR1 is SGHVS, CDR2 FQNEAQ. CDR3 length equals 14 residues. The ends were cut back, 1 base at V and 6 bases at J, with 10 bases in the middle. Here the CDR3 reads CASSLGGGGQPQHF. In DNA, the CDR3 is TGTGCCAGCAGCTTAGGTGGGGGCGGTCAGCCCCAGCATTTT.

J is TRBJ2-1 and V is TRBV5-1, with a weak D call TRBD2 (5 bases). The length of the CDR3 is 16 residues. The V end lost 3 bases, the J end lost 0 bases, and 13 bases lay between the germline ends. Germline values: CDR1 SGHRS, CDR2 YFSETQ. The CDR3 DNA reads TGCGCCAGCAGCTACCTCCCGGGGAGCTCCTACAATGAGCAGTTCTTC. Translated, it gives CASSYLPGSSYNEQFF.

J is TRBJ2-2 and V is TRBV7-9; D is unclear. Germline V CDR1 and CDR2: SEHNR, FQNEAQ (reference sequence). The CDR3 is made up of 13 amino acids. Deletions cut 2 bases from V and 4 bases from J, with 5 bases between. The CDR3 reads CASSLFSTGELFF. In nucleotides, the CDR3 is TGTGCCAGCAGCTTATTTAGCACCGGGGAGCTGTTTTTT.

The V call is TRBV29-1, the J call TRBJ1-5; TRBD1 matches 8 bases. Germline V lookup: CDR1 SQVTM, CDR2 ANQGSEA. This CDR3 is built from 13 residues. V lost 8 bases and J lost 4; bases outside the gene matches: 7. CDR3 in DNA: TGCAGCACCGGACAGGGACCAAATCAGCCCCAGCATTTT. Encoded protein: CSTGQGPNQPQHF.

The genes are TRBV25-1 and TRBJ2-5; 7 bases agree with TRBD2. Germline V gene sequence: CDR1 MGHDK, CDR2 SYGVNS. The CDR3 covers 15 residues. V gave up 4 bases and J gave up 5 bases; unmatched junction bases: 10. CDR3 sequence: CASSGGSGILETQYF. The DNA of the CDR3 is TGTGCCAGCAGTGGGGGGAGCGGGATACTGGAGACCCAGTACTTC.

The chain combines TRBV27 with TRBJ2-7, with D possibly being TRBD2 (5 bases). V gave up 2 bases and J gave up 7 bases, with 21 bases separating them. Germline V gene lookup returns CDR1 MNHEY and CDR2 SMNVEV (reference sequence). This CDR3 contains 16 residues. CDR3 sequence reads: CASSLVLGSTSHEQYF. The CDR3 DNA reads as TGTGCCAGCAGTTTAGTGCTAGGGAGTACCTCACATGAGCAGTACTTC.